This T cell receptor (beta chain) was recovered during a study of long-term antiretroviral therapy in people with HIV. Runs used v3.0 of the immunoSEQ assay and were done at survey level. Per-sample targets for sequencing were roughly 40,000-55,000 T-cell genomes. Using immunoSEQ multiplex PCR, the repertoire was profiled, and TCRdb retains in-frame clones only, with some absent. This sample has roughly 15,000 clones; approximately 90% occur once, and the top ten carry approximately 12%. CDR1 and CDR2 (germline): SGHRS, YFSETQ. There are 14 residues in the CDR3. Deletions cut 2 bases from V and 4 bases from J, with 12 bases between.

The specimen was unsorted PBMCs, collected 6.9 years after starting antiretroviral therapy. This rearrangement joins TRBV5-1 to TRBJ2-5; D is possibly TRBD1 (6 bases). The TCR was taken from a man aged 45-65 years with HIV. The CDR3 sequence: CASSFEQGRETQYF. The CDR3 nucleotides read TGCGCCAGCAGCTTCGAACAGGGAAGAGAGACCCAGTACTTC.